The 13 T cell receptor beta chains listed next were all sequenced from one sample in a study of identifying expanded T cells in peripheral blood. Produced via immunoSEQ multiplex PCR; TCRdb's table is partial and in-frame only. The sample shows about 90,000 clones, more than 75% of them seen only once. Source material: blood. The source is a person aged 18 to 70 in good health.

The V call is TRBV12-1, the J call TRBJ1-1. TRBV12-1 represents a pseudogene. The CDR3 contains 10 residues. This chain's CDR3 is CASSNTEAFF. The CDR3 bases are TGTGCCAGCAGCAACACTGAAGCTTTCTTT.

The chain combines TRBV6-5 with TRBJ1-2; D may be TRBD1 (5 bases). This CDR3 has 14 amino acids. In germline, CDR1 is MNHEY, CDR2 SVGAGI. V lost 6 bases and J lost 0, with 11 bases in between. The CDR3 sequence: CASSSDRPNYGYTF. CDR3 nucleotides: TGTGCCAGCAGCTCTGACAGACCTAACTATGGCTACACCTTC.

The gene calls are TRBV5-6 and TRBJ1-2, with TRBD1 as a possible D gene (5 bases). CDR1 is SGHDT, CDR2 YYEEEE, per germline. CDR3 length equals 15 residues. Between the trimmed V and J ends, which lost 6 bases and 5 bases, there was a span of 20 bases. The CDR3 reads CASTSLGRDGYGYTF. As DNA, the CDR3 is TGTGCCAGCACCAGCTTGGGGAGGGACGGGTATGGCTACACCTTC.

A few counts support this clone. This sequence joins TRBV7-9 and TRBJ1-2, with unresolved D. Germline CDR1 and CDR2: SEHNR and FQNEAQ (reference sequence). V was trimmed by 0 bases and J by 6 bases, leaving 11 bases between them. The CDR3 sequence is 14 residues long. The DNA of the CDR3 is TGTGCCAGCAGCTTAGCGCGCCGGCAGGATGGCTACACCTTC. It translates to CASSLARRQDGYTF.

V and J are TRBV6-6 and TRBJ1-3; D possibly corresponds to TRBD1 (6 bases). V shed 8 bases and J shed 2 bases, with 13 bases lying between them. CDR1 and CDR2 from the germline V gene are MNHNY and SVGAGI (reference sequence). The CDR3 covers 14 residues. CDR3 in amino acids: CASLDSSTGNTIYF. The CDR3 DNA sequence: TGTGCCAGCTTGGACAGTAGTACTGGAAACACCATATATTTT.

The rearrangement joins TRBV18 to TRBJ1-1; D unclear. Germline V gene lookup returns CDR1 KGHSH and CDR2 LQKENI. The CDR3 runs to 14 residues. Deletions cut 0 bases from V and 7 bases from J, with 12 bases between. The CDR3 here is CASSPPSQHSEAFF. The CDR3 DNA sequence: TGTGCCAGCTCACCACCCTCCCAACACAGTGAAGCTTTCTTT. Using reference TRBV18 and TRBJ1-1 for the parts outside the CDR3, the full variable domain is NAGVMQNPRHLVRRRGQEARLRCSPMKGHSHVYWYRQLPEEGLKFMVYLQKENIIDESGMPKERFSAEFPKEGPSILRIQQVVRGDSAAYFCASSPPSQHSEAFFGQGTRLTVV.

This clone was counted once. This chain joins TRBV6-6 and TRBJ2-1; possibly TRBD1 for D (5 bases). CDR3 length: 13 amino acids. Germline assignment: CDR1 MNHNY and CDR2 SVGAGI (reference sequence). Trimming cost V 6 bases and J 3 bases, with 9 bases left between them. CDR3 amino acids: CASRRQNYNEQFF. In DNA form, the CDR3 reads TGTGCCAGCAGAAGACAGAACTACAATGAGCAGTTCTTC.

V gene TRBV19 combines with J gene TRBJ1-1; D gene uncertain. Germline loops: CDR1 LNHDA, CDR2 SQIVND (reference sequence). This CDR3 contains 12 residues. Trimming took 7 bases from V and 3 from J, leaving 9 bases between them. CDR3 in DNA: TGTGCCAGTATGGCATCGTACACTGAAGCTTTCTTT. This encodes CASMASYTEAFF. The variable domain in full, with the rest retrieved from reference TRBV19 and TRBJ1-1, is DGGITQSPKYLFRKEGQNVTLSCEQNLNHDAMYWYRQDPGQGLRLIYYSQIVNDFQKGDIAEGYSVSREKKESFPLTVTSAQKNPTAFYLCASMASYTEAFFGQGTRLTVV.

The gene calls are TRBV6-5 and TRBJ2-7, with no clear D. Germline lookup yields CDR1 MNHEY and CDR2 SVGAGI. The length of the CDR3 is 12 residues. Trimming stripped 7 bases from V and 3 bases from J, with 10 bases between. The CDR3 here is CASKSSGYEQYF. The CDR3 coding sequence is TGTGCCAGCAAATCTTCGGGCTACGAGCAGTACTTC.

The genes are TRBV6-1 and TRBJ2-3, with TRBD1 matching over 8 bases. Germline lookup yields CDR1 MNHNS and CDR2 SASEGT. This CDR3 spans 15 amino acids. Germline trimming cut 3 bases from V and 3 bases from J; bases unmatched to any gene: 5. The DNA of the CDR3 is TGTGCCAGCAGTGATCCCTGGACAGGGACAGATACGCAGTATTTT. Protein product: CASSDPWTGTDTQYF.

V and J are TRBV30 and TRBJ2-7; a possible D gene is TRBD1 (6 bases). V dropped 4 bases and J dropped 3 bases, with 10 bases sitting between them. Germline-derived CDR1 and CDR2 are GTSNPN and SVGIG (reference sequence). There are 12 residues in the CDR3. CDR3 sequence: CAWTGQNYEQYF. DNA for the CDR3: TGTGCCTGGACCGGACAGAACTACGAGCAGTACTTC.

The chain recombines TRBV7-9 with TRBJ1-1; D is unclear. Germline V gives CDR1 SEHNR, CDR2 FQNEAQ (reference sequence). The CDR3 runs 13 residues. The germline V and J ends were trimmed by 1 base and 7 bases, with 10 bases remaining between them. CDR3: CASSLGHSFEAFF. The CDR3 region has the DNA TGTGCCAGCAGCTTAGGGCACAGCTTTGAAGCTTTCTTT.

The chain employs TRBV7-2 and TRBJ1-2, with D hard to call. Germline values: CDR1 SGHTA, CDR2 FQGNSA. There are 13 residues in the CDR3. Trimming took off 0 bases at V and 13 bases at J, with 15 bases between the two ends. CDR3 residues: CASSLARAARPTF. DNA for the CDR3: TGTGCCAGCAGCTTAGCGAGAGCAGCGAGACCCACCTTC.